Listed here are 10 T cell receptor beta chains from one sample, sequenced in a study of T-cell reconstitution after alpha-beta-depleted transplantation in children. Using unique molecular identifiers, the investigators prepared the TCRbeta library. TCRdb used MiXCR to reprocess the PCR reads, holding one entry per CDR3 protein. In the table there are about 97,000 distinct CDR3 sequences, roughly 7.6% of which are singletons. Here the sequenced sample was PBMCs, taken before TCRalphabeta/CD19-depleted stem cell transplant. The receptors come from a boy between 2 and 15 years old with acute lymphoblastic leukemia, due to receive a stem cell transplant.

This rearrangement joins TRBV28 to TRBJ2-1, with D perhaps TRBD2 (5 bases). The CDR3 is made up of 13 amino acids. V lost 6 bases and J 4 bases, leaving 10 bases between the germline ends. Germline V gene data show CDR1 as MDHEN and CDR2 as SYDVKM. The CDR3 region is CASSSAGYNEQFF. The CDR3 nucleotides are TGTGCCAGCAGCTCGGCGGGTTACAATGAGCAGTTCTTC.

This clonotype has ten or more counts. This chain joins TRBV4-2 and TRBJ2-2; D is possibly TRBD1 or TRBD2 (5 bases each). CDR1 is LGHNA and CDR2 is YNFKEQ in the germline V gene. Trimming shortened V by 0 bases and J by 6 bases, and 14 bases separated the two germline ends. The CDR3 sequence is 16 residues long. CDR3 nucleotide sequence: TGTGCCAGCAGCCAAGAAAGAGGGGCGGCGGCCGGGGAGCTGTTTTTT. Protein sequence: CASSQERGAAAGELFF.

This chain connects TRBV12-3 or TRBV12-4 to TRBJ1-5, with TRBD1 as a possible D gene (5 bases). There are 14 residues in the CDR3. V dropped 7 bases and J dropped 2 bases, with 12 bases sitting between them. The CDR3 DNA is TGTGCCAGCACCGCGGGGGGTGGCAATCAGCCCCAGCATTTT. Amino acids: CASTAGGGNQPQHF.

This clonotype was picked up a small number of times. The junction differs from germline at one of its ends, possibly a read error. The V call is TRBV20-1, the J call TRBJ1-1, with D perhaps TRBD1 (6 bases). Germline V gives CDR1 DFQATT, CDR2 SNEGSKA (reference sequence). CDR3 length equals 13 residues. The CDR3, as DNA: TGCATTGCTCCCTTGACAGGTCGGACTGAAGCTTTCTTT. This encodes CIAPLTGRTEAFF.

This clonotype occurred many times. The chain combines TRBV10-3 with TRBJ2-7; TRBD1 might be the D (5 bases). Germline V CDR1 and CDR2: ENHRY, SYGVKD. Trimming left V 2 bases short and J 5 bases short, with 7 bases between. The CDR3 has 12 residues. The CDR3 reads CAISERTNEQYF. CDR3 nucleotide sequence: TGTGCCATCAGTGAGCGGACAAACGAGCAGTACTTC.

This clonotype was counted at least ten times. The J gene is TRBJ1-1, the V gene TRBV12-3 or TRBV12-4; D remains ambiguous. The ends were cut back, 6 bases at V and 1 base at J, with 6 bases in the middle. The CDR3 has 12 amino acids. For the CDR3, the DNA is TGTGCCAGCAGACCCGCGAACACTGAAGCTTTCTTT. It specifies CASRPANTEAFF.

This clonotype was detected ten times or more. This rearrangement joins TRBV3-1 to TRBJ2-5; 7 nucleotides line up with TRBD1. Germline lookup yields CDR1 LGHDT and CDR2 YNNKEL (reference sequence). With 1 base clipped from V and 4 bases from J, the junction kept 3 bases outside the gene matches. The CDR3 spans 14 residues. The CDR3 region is CASSQGPGGETQYF. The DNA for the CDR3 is TGTGCCAGCAGCCAAGGCCCAGGGGGAGAGACCCAGTACTTC.

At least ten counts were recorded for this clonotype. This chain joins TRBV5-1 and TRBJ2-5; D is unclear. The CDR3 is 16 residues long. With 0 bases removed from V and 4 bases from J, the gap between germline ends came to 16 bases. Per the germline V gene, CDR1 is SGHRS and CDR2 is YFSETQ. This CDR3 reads CASSLVSRAGPETQYF. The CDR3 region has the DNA TGCGCCAGCAGCTTGGTGTCCCGGGCAGGCCCAGAGACCCAGTACTTC.

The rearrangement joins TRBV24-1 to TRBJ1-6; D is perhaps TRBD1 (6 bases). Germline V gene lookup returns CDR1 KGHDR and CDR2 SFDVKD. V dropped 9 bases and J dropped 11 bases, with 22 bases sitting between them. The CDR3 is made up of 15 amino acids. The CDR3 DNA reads TGTGCCACCGAAACTCCGGACAGTCGAGCGCCACCCCTCCACTTT. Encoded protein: CATETPDSRAPPLHF.

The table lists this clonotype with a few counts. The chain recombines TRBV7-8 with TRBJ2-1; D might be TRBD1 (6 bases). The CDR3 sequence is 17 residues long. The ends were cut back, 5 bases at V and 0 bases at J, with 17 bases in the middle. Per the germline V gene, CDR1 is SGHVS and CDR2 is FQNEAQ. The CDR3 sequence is CASSLRPGQSSYNEQFF. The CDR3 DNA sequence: TGTGCCAGCAGCCTTAGACCCGGACAGAGCTCCTACAATGAGCAGTTCTTC.